The 23 T cell receptor beta chains in this list originate from one sample, sequenced in a study of cytomegalovirus exposure and HLA in healthy donors. The PCR contained 60 Vbeta and 13 Jbeta primers. Some clones are missing from TCRdb's copy, which holds only in-frame ones; the method was immunoSEQ multiplex PCR. Here the sample table reports 150,000 to 200,000 clones. The source material was PBMCs. These receptors were taken from a woman in her sixties in good health and CMV-seronegative.

The chain is built from TRBV2 and TRBJ2-7; D is undetermined. CDR1 and CDR2 (germline): SNHLY, FYNNEI. This CDR3 contains 15 residues. V was pared by 2 bases and J by 1 base, with 12 bases between. The CDR3 nucleotides are TGTGCCAGCAGTGAAACTTGGGCTTCTTCCTACGAGCAGTACTTC. It encodes CASSETWASSYEQYF. The entire variable domain, with the rest obtained from reference TRBV2 and TRBJ2-7, is as follows: EPEVTQTPSHQVTQMGQEVILRCVPISNHLYFYWYRQILGQKVEFLVSFYNNEISEKSEIFDDQFSVERPDGSNFTLKIRSTKLEDSAMYFCASSETWASSYEQYFGPGTRLTVT.

The chain links TRBV19 to TRBJ2-6; possible D gene TRBD1, 6 bases. V lost 5 bases to trimming and J lost 1 base, with 18 bases between them. The germline gives CDR1 LNHDA, CDR2 SQIVND (reference sequence). This CDR3 is built from 18 residues. CDR3 nucleotides: TGTGCCAGTAGTCCCCGTGTGGCAGGGGTTTCTGGGGCCAACGTCCTGACTTTC. Protein sequence: CASSPRVAGVSGANVLTF.

The chain couples TRBV5-1 to TRBJ1-1; TRBD1 matches 11 bases. Germline CDR1 is SGHRS and CDR2 is YFSETQ. After removal of 4 bases from V and 0 bases from J, the junction contained 5 bases not matched to a gene. CDR3 length: 16 amino acids. The CDR3 bases are TGCGCCAGCAGCCCGGGACAGGGGGTATTGAACACTGAAGCTTTCTTT. Translated: CASSPGQGVLNTEAFF.

This sequence joins TRBV6-5 and TRBJ2-2, with 7 positions matching TRBD1. The CDR3 loop spans 14 amino acids. Germline assignment: CDR1 MNHEY and CDR2 SVGAGI. The ends lost 6 bases at V and 3 bases at J; junction bases unmatched: 4. The CDR3 coding sequence is TGTGCCAGCAGGGGACAGAGGGACACCGGGGAGCTGTTTTTT. Its translation is CASRGQRDTGELFF.

The rearrangement links TRBV6-1 to TRBJ1-5; 9 positions agree with TRBD1. The germline V gene has CDR1 MNHNS and CDR2 SASEGT. The CDR3 loop spans 14 amino acids. V shed 7 bases, J shed 3 bases, and the junction held 4 bases outside the gene matches. CDR3 coding DNA: TGTGCCAGCATCATACAGGGGGCCAATCAGCCCCAGCATTTT. Protein sequence: CASIIQGANQPQHF.

The CDR3 DNA sequence: TGTGCCAGCAGCTTACCCGGACTAGCGGGAGTAGTCGAGCAGTACTTC. It is translated as CASSLPGLAGVVEQYF. This rearrangement joins TRBV7-9 to TRBJ2-7; TRBD2 matches 13 bases. CDR3 length: 16 residues. The trim removed 2 bases at V and 6 bases at J, leaving 7 bases unmatched. Germline CDR1 is SEHNR and CDR2 is FQNEAQ (reference sequence).

This rearrangement joins TRBV5-1 to TRBJ1-1; tentatively, D is TRBD1 (6 bases). CDR1 SGHRS and CDR2 YFSETQ come from the germline V gene. With 0 bases removed from V and 5 bases from J, the gap between germline ends came to 14 bases. The CDR3 has 15 amino acids. The CDR3 spells CASSLVVDGQTEAFF. DNA for the CDR3: TGCGCCAGCAGCTTGGTAGTCGATGGACAGACTGAAGCTTTCTTT.

CDR3 region: CSVEKDRYTEAFF. As DNA, the CDR3 is TGCAGCGTTGAAAAAGACAGGTACACTGAAGCTTTCTTT. V is TRBV29-1 and J is TRBJ1-1, with D possibly TRBD1 on 6 matching bases. In germline, CDR1 is SQVTM, CDR2 ANQGSEA. This CDR3 is built from 13 residues. V lost 2 bases to trimming and J lost 3 bases, with 10 bases between them.

This chain connects TRBV5-1 to TRBJ2-3; a weak D match, TRBD1 (6 bases). With 0 bases removed from V and 1 base from J, the gap between germline ends came to 12 bases. The germline V gene has CDR1 SGHRS and CDR2 YFSETQ. This CDR3 contains 16 residues. Written as DNA, the CDR3 is TGCGCCAGCAGCTTGGCTTGGGGGCAGGGCACAGATACGCAGTATTTT. Residues: CASSLAWGQGTDTQYF.

The chain has TRBV7-9 and TRBJ1-2, with D possibly TRBD1 on 5 matching bases. The CDR3 is made up of 14 amino acids. Germline lookup yields CDR1 SEHNR and CDR2 FQNEAQ (reference sequence). Trimming shortened V by 5 bases and J by 5 bases, and 15 bases separated the two germline ends. Here the CDR3 reads CASSQWGEWYGYTF. The DNA for the CDR3 is TGTGCCAGCAGCCAGTGGGGGGAGTGGTATGGCTACACCTTC.

V usage is TRBV28 and J usage is TRBJ1-2; D remains unclear. The CDR3 is 13 residues long. Trimming stripped 4 bases from V and 5 bases from J, with 11 bases between. The germline gives CDR1 MDHEN, CDR2 SYDVKM. CDR3 in DNA: TGTGCCAGCAGTTCCTTCCCAGCGTATGGCTACACCTTC. The encoded protein is CASSSFPAYGYTF.

The V and J genes are TRBV6-5 and TRBJ2-1; 8 bases match TRBD2. Germline-derived CDR1 and CDR2 are MNHEY and SVGAGI. The CDR3 spans 15 residues. V lost 6 bases to trimming and J lost 6 bases; unmatched junction nucleotides: 10. DNA for the CDR3: TGTGCCAGCAGCCCCGGACTAGCCTCTCCCAATGAGCAGTTCTTC. Amino acid sequence: CASSPGLASPNEQFF.

The chain couples TRBV10-3 to TRBJ1-5; 11 nucleotides agree with TRBD1. The CDR3 spans 13 residues. Germline values: CDR1 ENHRY, CDR2 SYGVKD. V was pared by 10 bases and J by 5 bases, with 4 bases of the junction left unmatched. CDR3 sequence reads: CATRDRGDQPQHF. CDR3 sequence (DNA): TGTGCCACACGGGACAGGGGGGATCAGCCCCAGCATTTT.

The chain is built from TRBV10-3 and TRBJ1-2; 7 bases are a match to TRBD1. The CDR3 has 16 amino acids. Germline V gene data show CDR1 as ENHRY and CDR2 as SYGVKD. J lost 2 bases, V lost 0 bases, and 6 bases had no gene match. As DNA, the CDR3 is TGTGCCATCAGTGAGTCCGGGACAGTTTTAAACTATGGCTACACCTTC. This sequence encodes CAISESGTVLNYGYTF.

This chain connects TRBV11-2 to TRBJ2-1; the D is unclear. The CDR3 extends over 13 amino acids. Trimming cost V 5 bases and J 7 bases, with 12 bases left between them. Germline values: CDR1 SGHAT, CDR2 FQNNGV. The CDR3 bases are TGTGCCAGCAGCATCGACCCAGGAAATGAGCAGTTCTTC. Encoded protein: CASSIDPGNEQFF.

This chain links TRBV5-1 with TRBJ2-7, with D perhaps matching TRBD2 (6 bases). From germline, CDR1 is SGHRS and CDR2 YFSETQ. This CDR3 contains 16 residues. With 4 bases removed from V and 1 base from J, the gap between germline ends came to 18 bases. CDR3 coding DNA: TGCGCCAGCAGCCTTTCAGGGACTCCCAGTTCCTACGAGCAGTACTTC. Amino acids: CASSLSGTPSSYEQYF. The full variable domain, in which reference TRBV5-1 and TRBJ2-7 provide the parts outside the CDR3, is KAGVTQTPRYLIKTRGQQVTLSCSPISGHRSVSWYQQTPGQGLQFLFEYFSETQRNKGNFPGRFSGRQFSNSRSEMNVSTLELGDSALYLCASSLSGTPSSYEQYFGPGTRLTVT.

The V and J genes are TRBV7-3 and TRBJ1-1; 8 positions match TRBD1. This CDR3 has 15 residues. V lost 5 bases and J lost 1; bases outside the gene matches: 6. Germline values: CDR1 SGHTA, CDR2 FQGTGA. The CDR3 spells CASSPNRGANTEAFF. The CDR3 nucleotides are TGTGCCAGCAGCCCCAACAGGGGGGCGAACACTGAAGCTTTCTTT.

The V gene is TRBV5-6, the J gene TRBJ2-7; possible D gene TRBD1, 6 bases. CDR1 SGHDT and CDR2 YYEEEE come from the germline V gene. Trimming shortened V by 7 bases and J by 2 bases, and 13 bases separated the two germline ends. The CDR3 consists of 13 residues. DNA of the CDR3: TGTGCCAGCCGCCCGACAGGCGCCTACGAGCAGTACTTC. Translation gives CASRPTGAYEQYF.

The chain has TRBV7-9 and TRBJ1-1, with 11 bases fitting TRBD1. This CDR3 has 17 amino acids. Germline V CDR1 and CDR2: SEHNR, FQNEAQ (reference sequence). V dropped 4 bases and J dropped 0; count of bases not matched to a gene: 7. The CDR3 loop reads CASSSERTGGLNTEAFF. The CDR3 nucleotides are TGTGCCAGCAGCTCTGAAAGGACAGGGGGCCTGAACACTGAAGCTTTCTTT.

The chain uses TRBV7-6 and TRBJ2-5; 12 positions agree with TRBD2. The J call may not be correct, given that the DNA end is closer to TRBJ2-7. CDR3 length: 16 residues. In germline, CDR1 is SGHVS, CDR2 FNYEAQ. The CDR3 DNA is TGTGCCAGCAGCTTAGACCTAGCGGGAGGGCCAAGCGAGCAGTACTTC. It is translated as CASSLDLAGGPSEQYF.

V is TRBV5-1 and J is TRBJ1-2; 7 bases are shared with TRBD1. After removal of 0 bases from V and 1 base from J, the junction contained 6 bases not matched to a gene. Germline V gene sequence: CDR1 SGHRS, CDR2 YFSETQ. This CDR3 has 16 amino acids. The CDR3 coding sequence is TGCGCCAGCAGCTTGGCCATCGGGACAGATAACTATGGCTACACCTTC. Its translation: CASSLAIGTDNYGYTF.

The chain is built from TRBV4-1 and TRBJ1-1; possibly TRBD1 for D (5 bases). The germline gives CDR1 MGHRA, CDR2 YSYEKL. CDR3 length equals 15 residues. The germline V and J ends were trimmed by 6 bases and 4 bases, with 18 bases remaining between them. CDR3 loop: CASRTRGGVSTEAFF. CDR3 in DNA: TGCGCCAGCAGGACCAGAGGAGGGGTGAGCACTGAAGCTTTCTTT.

V gene TRBV29-1 combines with J gene TRBJ2-5; 14 bases agree with TRBD2. There are 13 residues in the CDR3. V lost 8 bases and J lost 3; bases outside the gene matches: 2. Germline values: CDR1 SQVTM, CDR2 ANQGSEA. The CDR3 nucleotides are TGCAGCCTGGGACTAGCGGGAGAAGAGACCCAGTACTTC. Its protein product is CSLGLAGEETQYF.